This TCR beta chain derives from a study of T cell responses to AZD1222 COVID-19 vaccine (dated by TCRdb to the early 2020s). Study-wide context: Because spike-specific TCR depth and breadth did not differ between the two schedules, AZD1222 recipients who got a second dose at roughly 4 weeks were pooled with those who got a second dose at roughly 12 weeks. TCR sequencing was performed for 230 to 250 trial participants, of whom about 200 were given two doses of AZD1222 and some 25 were given two doses of MenACWY control vaccine. Trial participants were enrolled by age into 18-55, 56-69 and 70-plus year subgroups, with about 150, 27 and 61 TCR-sequenced participants respectively. The study at large found these results: CD4 TCRs associated with the vaccine covered the entire spike protein, and the dominant responses were in regions 160-218 and 743-854. In the small 56-69-year group, the increase in depth fell short of significance, most likely because of low power. Reportedly, close to half of the unique spike-specific TCRs recognized epitopes lying outside the regions that are mutated in the B.1.351 and B.1.1.7 variants. Because no samples from the day 14 peak response were available, repertoires could be characterized only after the peak T cell response. After two AZD1222 doses, both the breadth and the depth of spike-specific TCRs were significantly higher than at day 0 and than in MenACWY recipients. Conclusions about previously exposed vaccinees are limited because only a handful of AZD1222 recipients were SARS-CoV-2 seropositive at baseline. Most participants were white British and females outnumbered males, and the authors suggested that clonal diversity may have been underestimated.

Counted from cysteine to phenylalanine, this CDR3 has 18 amino acids. Here the CDR3 DNA is all that survives: 54 bases in frame from base 1. V is pruned by 5 bases and J by 4 bases, leaving 15 bases of the junction without a gene match. CDR1 and CDR2 (SEHNR, FQNEAQ) derive from the germline V gene (reference sequence). On this clone itself: There is no known antigen for this receptor. There are no base qualities to consult, and no much larger clone falls within one base.

This specimen's time point label, interpreted: baseline before first vaccination. Vaccinee samples were obtained from the UK trials COV001 and COV002, which included a single-blind randomized controlled phase 2/3 trial of AZD1222 (ChAdOx1 nCoV-19) in healthy adults. For TCRbeta chain sequencing, PBMC samples were collected from trial participants at day 0 and at day 28 after the second dose. The CDR3 regions of human TCRbeta chains were analyzed by immunosequencing. Per the authors' processing: TCRs in the repertoires were compared against a reference library of SARS-CoV-2-specific TCRs that had been generated with the MIRA antigen-specificity platform. Breadth was defined as the fraction of unique TCRs that were SARS-CoV-2-associated, and depth was defined as the fraction of total T cells that were SARS-CoV-2-associated. Using the MIRA data, each spike-specific TCR was assigned both to the spike region to which the TCR was reactive and to a CD4 or CD8 class. Log10-transformed breadth and depth values were compared by one-way ANOVA with Sidak's multiple comparisons tests. In TCRdb, the immuneACCESS table is reduced to in-frame sequences with V and J assigned. These tables do not hold every clone; where another copy was compared, an unresolved V gene accounts for under half, and the others remain unexplained. That table supplies the V and J calls and clone size; D and trimming were determined from the DNA. Across this sample there are some 150,000 clones, with around 90% seen only once. 1.5% to 2% of the sample comes from the top ten.

This sequence uses TRBV7-9 and TRBJ2-3; the central 10 bases match TRBD2. The source was peripheral blood, collected on day 0 of AZD1222 vaccination. The origin of this receptor is an adult in good health. The DNA is as follows: TGTGCCAGCAGCCGCGCCAGCGGGGGGGCTCCGGGGCCAGATACGCAGTATTTT. Translation gives CASSRASGGAPGPDTQYF.